This T cell receptor (beta chain) was obtained from a study of blood T cells in healthy people across ages. A J-beta primer mix and a sample-barcoded 5' primer were used in a second PCR of roughly 7 to 12 cycles. MiXCR, applied by TCRdb to the 5' RACE reads, yields one record per CDR3 protein. The data contain just under 900,000 distinct CDR3 sequences, under 35% of them seen just once; the ten biggest clones take up around 16%. This clonotype has at least ten counts. CDR3 length equals 20 residues. Trimming took 0 bases from V and 2 from J; bases not matched to a gene: 10. Germline V gene lookup returns CDR1 LGHDT and CDR2 YNNKEL (reference sequence).

This TCR was recovered from a woman older than 75 in good health. This chain links TRBV3-1 with TRBJ2-6, with 10 bases aligning to TRBD2. The sequenced material came from blood. CDR3 DNA sequence: TGTGCCAGCAGCCAAGATCTCGGGGTACTAGCGGGGACTGGGGCCAACGTCCTGACTTTC. It is translated as CASSQDLGVLAGTGANVLTF.